Presented here are 13 T cell receptor beta chains from one specimen sequenced in a study of shared clonotypes between healthy human individuals. The naive CD8 fraction comprised CD45RO-negative cells positively selected for CCR7 and excluded terminally differentiated effector memory CD45RA+ cells. The repertoire was sequenced with immunoSEQ multiplex PCR; TCRdb's copy has only in-frame clones and lacks some. The data show some 740,000 clones, with roughly 92% seen just once and around 24% held by the top ten. Sequenced input: naive CD8+ T cells sorted from blood. All receptors derive from a man in his thirties or forties in good health.

CDR3: CASIANTEAFF. The CDR3 DNA reads as TGTGCCAGTATCGCTAACACTGAAGCTTTCTTT. The J gene is TRBJ1-1, the V gene TRBV19; no definite D call. The CDR3 sequence is 11 residues long. Germline V gene lookup returns CDR1 LNHDA and CDR2 SQIVND (reference sequence). Trimming took 7 bases from V and 2 from J, leaving 5 bases between them.

The J gene is TRBJ2-1, the V gene TRBV7-9, with D perhaps matching TRBD2 (6 bases). Germline V lookup: CDR1 SEHNR, CDR2 FQNEAQ (reference sequence). The CDR3 contains 16 residues. The V end lost 1 base, the J end lost 4 bases, and 14 bases lay between the germline ends. The CDR3 loop is CASSLENLASYNEQFF. The CDR3 DNA reads as TGTGCCAGCAGCTTAGAAAACCTAGCGTCGTACAATGAGCAGTTCTTC.

For the CDR3, the DNA is TGTGCCAGCAGCGCTTTGGGAGGGGGTTGGTTGGAGACCCAGTACTTC. Translation gives CASSALGGGWLETQYF. V is TRBV9 and J is TRBJ2-5; possibly TRBD2 for D (7 bases). Trimming cost V 3 bases and J 5 bases, with 20 bases left between them. Germline V gene lookup returns CDR1 SGDLS and CDR2 YYNGEE. The CDR3 covers 16 residues.

This chain links TRBV7-9 with TRBJ2-5, with 11 bases fitting TRBD2. With 6 bases clipped from V and 0 bases from J, the junction kept 3 bases outside the gene matches. CDR3 length: 15 residues. Germline CDR1 reads SEHNR; CDR2 reads FQNEAQ (reference sequence). The CDR3 coding sequence is TGTGCCAGCAGGACTAGCGGGGCGTACCAAGAGACCCAGTACTTC. Translation: CASRTSGAYQETQYF.

The rearrangement links TRBV29-1 to TRBJ2-5, with D perhaps matching TRBD1 (6 bases). This CDR3 has 14 amino acids. Germline V lookup: CDR1 SQVTM, CDR2 ANQGSEA. Trimming shortened V by 6 bases and J by 2 bases, and 16 bases separated the two germline ends. CDR3 sequence reads: CSVTGRRRQETQYF. The CDR3 DNA reads as TGCAGCGTAACAGGGAGAAGGCGACAAGAGACCCAGTACTTC.

The chain links TRBV6-1 to TRBJ1-5, with 9 bases identical to TRBD1. The CDR3 is 16 amino acids. V dropped 2 bases and J dropped 5; count of bases not matched to a gene: 7. Per the germline V gene, CDR1 is MNHNS and CDR2 is SASEGT. The CDR3 loop reads CASSELTGGEDQPQHF. Written as DNA, the CDR3 is TGTGCCAGCAGTGAACTGACAGGGGGTGAAGATCAGCCCCAGCATTTT.

Worth noting for this clone: Other DNA sequences of this sample code for an identical CDR3. The J gene is TRBJ2-5, the V gene TRBV27; D is ambiguous. Germline V CDR1 and CDR2: MNHEY, SMNVEV (reference sequence). CDR3 length: 14 residues. Trimming took off 2 bases at V and 3 bases at J, with 10 bases between the two ends. CDR3 sequence reads: CASSLLGEEETQYF. The CDR3 coding sequence is TGTGCCAGCAGTTTACTGGGCGAGGAAGAGACCCAGTACTTC.

On this clone itself: Different DNA sequences within this sample yield the same CDR3. This sequence joins TRBV7-3 and TRBJ2-1, with a weak D call TRBD2 (7 bases). This CDR3 is 14 amino acids long. V was trimmed by 4 bases and J by 3 bases, leaving 10 bases between them. The germline V gene has CDR1 SGHTA and CDR2 FQGTGA. CDR3 protein: CASSSGGSYNEQFF. CDR3 sequence (DNA): TGTGCCAGCAGCTCGGGGGGCAGCTACAATGAGCAGTTCTTC.

The chain recombines TRBV7-9 with TRBJ2-7, with D possibly being TRBD2 (5 bases). Germline CDR1 reads SEHNR; CDR2 reads FQNEAQ (reference sequence). CDR3 size: 16 residues. V dropped 0 bases and J dropped 5 bases, with 17 bases sitting between them. The CDR3 loop reads CASSLAEGSLVNEQYF. Written as DNA, the CDR3 is TGTGCCAGCAGCTTAGCCGAGGGCAGCCTAGTGAACGAGCAGTACTTC.

The J gene is TRBJ2-1, the V gene TRBV7-9, with TRBD2 identical over 7 bases. Germline V lookup: CDR1 SEHNR, CDR2 FQNEAQ (reference sequence). This CDR3 comprises 15 residues. The ends lost 5 bases at V and 0 bases at J; junction bases unmatched: 4. The CDR3 here is CASSGPGGSYNEQFF. The CDR3 bases are TGTGCCAGCAGCGGACCGGGGGGCTCCTACAATGAGCAGTTCTTC.

The chain is built from TRBV4-1 and TRBJ2-7; a possible D gene is TRBD1 (5 bases). Germline V CDR1 and CDR2: MGHRA, YSYEKL. This CDR3 has 15 residues. V was clipped by 4 bases and J by 3 bases, with 16 bases between them. The CDR3 loop is CASSRYSTEDYEQYF. The CDR3 DNA is TGCGCCAGCAGCCGATATTCGACAGAGGACTACGAGCAGTACTTC.

V gene TRBV27 combines with J gene TRBJ2-7; 7 bases fit TRBD1. J gave up 3 bases and V 11 bases, and 13 bases lay outside the gene matches. The CDR3 contains 14 residues. Germline V gene sequence: CDR1 MNHEY, CDR2 SMNVEV (reference sequence). The CDR3 DNA follows: TGTGCCTCAAAGGGGGCGGACTCTTACTACGAGCAGTACTTC. It yields the protein CASKGADSYYEQYF.

The chain carries TRBV18 and TRBJ2-2, with 8 positions matching TRBD1. The germline V gene encodes CDR1 KGHSH and CDR2 LQKENI. CDR3 length: 18 residues. After removal of 3 bases from V and 2 bases from J, the junction contained 11 bases not matched to a gene. CDR3 region: CASSPVPGQATNTGELFF. In DNA form, the CDR3 reads TGTGCCAGCTCACCCGTCCCGGGACAGGCCACCAACACCGGGGAGCTGTTTTTT.